These T cell receptor beta chains were read from a single sample in a study of regulatory T cells in long-lasting Graves disease. TCRdb processed the multiplex PCR reads anew with MiXCR; each CDR3 protein has one entry. This sample has about 440,000 distinct CDR3 sequences, with under 15% found just once. These same records also appear under a second study, on T cells in Graves' hyperthyroidism and ophthalmopathy.

The source material was peripheral blood mononuclear cells (PBMCs), sampled at new diagnosis, from a patient treated with antithyroid drugs. Receptors were obtained from a woman in her twenties or thirties with Graves disease. CDR3s include the opening cysteine and the closing phenylalanine or tryptophan. Each record gives: J gene, CDR3 length, V gene, clone size, D gene, CDR3 protein, CDR3 DNA. The D gene is left open where the match is weak. The size field is filled for only some rows; it gives once, few, many or a size class.

j_gene: TRBJ1-2
len: 14
v_gene: TRBV3-1
abundance: .
d_gene: .
CDR3aa: CASSLSGTKHGYTF
CDR3nt: TGTGCCAGCAGCCTCTCAGGGACTAAACATGGCTACACCTTC

j_gene: TRBJ2-1
len: 13
v_gene: TRBV7-3
abundance: many
d_gene: .
CDR3aa: CASSRQNGGEQFF
CDR3nt: TGTGCCAGCAGCCGACAAAACGGGGGTGAGCAGTTCTTC

j_gene: TRBJ2-5
len: 14
v_gene: TRBV7-9
abundance: .
d_gene: TRBD1
CDR3aa: CASSQIGTGETQYF
CDR3nt: TGTGCCAGCAGCCAAATAGGGACAGGAGAGACCCAGTACTTC

j_gene: TRBJ2-7
len: 16
v_gene: TRBV14
abundance: few
d_gene: TRBD2
CDR3aa: CASSPRVGGSSYEQYF
CDR3nt: TGTGCCAGCAGCCCGCGGGTGGGCGGGAGTTCCTACGAGCAGTACTTC

j_gene: TRBJ1-2
len: 14
v_gene: TRBV24-1
abundance: many
d_gene: .
CDR3aa: CATSDPDSDYGYTF
CDR3nt: TGTGCCACCAGTGACCCGGACAGTGACTATGGCTACACCTTC

j_gene: TRBJ2-5
len: 15
v_gene: TRBV7-3
abundance: few
d_gene: TRBD2
CDR3aa: CASRPGLEIQETQYF
CDR3nt: TGTGCCAGCAGGCCGGGACTAGAGATACAAGAGACCCAGTACTTC

j_gene: TRBJ2-7
len: 17
v_gene: TRBV28
abundance: .
d_gene: TRBD1
CDR3aa: CASSPEGGTGASYEQYF
CDR3nt: TGTGCCAGCAGCCCAGAGGGGGGGACAGGGGCCTCCTACGAGCAGTACTTC

j_gene: TRBJ2-1
len: 14
v_gene: TRBV11-2
abundance: .
d_gene: TRBD2
CDR3aa: CASSSLAGVHEQFF
CDR3nt: TGTGCCAGCAGCTCCCTAGCGGGAGTCCACGAGCAGTTCTTC

j_gene: TRBJ2-7
len: 13
v_gene: TRBV27
abundance: few
d_gene: .
CDR3aa: CASRFVDGSEQYF
CDR3nt: TGTGCCAGCAGGTTTGTCGACGGAAGCGAGCAGTACTTC

j_gene: TRBJ2-1
len: 16
v_gene: TRBV20-1
abundance: few
d_gene: TRBD2
CDR3aa: CSASSPGGSSYNEQFF
CDR3nt: TGCAGTGCTAGTTCCCCCGGCGGGAGCTCCTACAATGAGCAGTTCTTC

j_gene: TRBJ1-3
len: 14
v_gene: TRBV18
abundance: .
d_gene: .
CDR3aa: CASSPGGDGNTIYF
CDR3nt: TGTGCCAGCTCACCGGGGGGAGACGGAAACACCATATATTTT

j_gene: TRBJ1-2
len: 14
v_gene: TRBV11-2
abundance: few
d_gene: .
CDR3aa: CASSLVGRDYGYTF
CDR3nt: TGTGCCAGCAGCTTAGTTGGCAGGGACTATGGCTACACCTTC

j_gene: TRBJ1-4
len: 14
v_gene: TRBV28
abundance: few
d_gene: .
CDR3aa: CASGGQPHNEKLFF
CDR3nt: TGTGCGTCAGGCGGACAGCCCCACAATGAAAAACTGTTTTTT

j_gene: TRBJ2-2
len: 16
v_gene: TRBV6-2/TRBV6-3
abundance: many
d_gene: .
CDR3aa: CASSYSPGANTGELFF
CDR3nt: TGTGCCAGCAGTTACTCCCCAGGAGCTAACACCGGGGAGCTGTTTTTT

j_gene: TRBJ2-7
len: 17
v_gene: TRBV11-2
abundance: .
d_gene: .
CDR3aa: CTSSFRASQQKAYEQYF
CDR3nt: TGTACCAGCAGCTTCCGGGCTAGCCAACAAAAGGCCTACGAGCAGTACTTC

j_gene: TRBJ1-5
len: 15
v_gene: TRBV27
abundance: many
d_gene: TRBD1
CDR3aa: CASSIGQVGNQPQHF
CDR3nt: TGTGCCAGCAGCATCGGACAGGTGGGCAATCAGCCCCAGCATTTT

j_gene: TRBJ2-2
len: 15
v_gene: TRBV30
abundance: many
d_gene: TRBD2
CDR3aa: CAWSDPGLETGELFF
CDR3nt: TGTGCCTGGAGTGACCCGGGACTAGAGACCGGGGAGCTGTTTTTT

j_gene: TRBJ1-1
len: 11
v_gene: TRBV29-1
abundance: many
d_gene: .
CDR3aa: CSVGNGAEAFF
CDR3nt: TGCAGCGTCGGGAACGGGGCTGAAGCTTTCTTT

j_gene: TRBJ1-6
len: 16
v_gene: TRBV20-1
abundance: many
d_gene: TRBD1
CDR3aa: CSARDFQTGEGSPLHF
CDR3nt: TGCAGTGCTAGAGATTTCCAGACAGGGGAAGGTTCACCCCTCCACTTT

j_gene: TRBJ1-1
len: 17
v_gene: TRBV12-3/TRBV12-4
abundance: many
d_gene: .
CDR3aa: CASSPGLWSGRDTEAFF
CDR3nt: TGTGCCAGCAGCCCCGGATTGTGGAGCGGGCGTGACACTGAAGCTTTCTTT

j_gene: TRBJ1-1
len: 16
v_gene: TRBV3-1
abundance: many
d_gene: TRBD1
CDR3aa: CASSQVGQGAWTEAFF
CDR3nt: TGTGCCAGCAGCCAAGTAGGACAGGGGGCATGGACTGAAGCTTTCTTT

j_gene: TRBJ2-7
len: 16
v_gene: TRBV2
abundance: many
d_gene: .
CDR3aa: CASSEKVFPVSYEQYF
CDR3nt: TGTGCCAGCAGTGAAAAAGTGTTTCCTGTCTCCTACGAGCAGTACTTC

j_gene: TRBJ2-3
len: 14
v_gene: TRBV30
abundance: many
d_gene: .
CDR3aa: CAWSEGSVADTQYF
CDR3nt: TGTGCCTGGAGTGAGGGAAGCGTGGCAGATACGCAGTATTTT

j_gene: TRBJ2-5
len: 16
v_gene: TRBV19
abundance: .
d_gene: .
CDR3aa: CASRSLFGIEQETQYF
CDR3nt: TGTGCCAGTAGATCCCTTTTCGGGATCGAGCAAGAGACCCAGTACTTC

j_gene: TRBJ2-3
len: 14
v_gene: TRBV10-2
abundance: once
d_gene: TRBD2
CDR3aa: CASGRLAGTDTQYF
CDR3nt: TGCGCCAGCGGGAGACTAGCGGGAACAGATACGCAGTATTTT

j_gene: TRBJ2-7
len: 13
v_gene: TRBV29-1
abundance: .
d_gene: TRBD2
CDR3aa: CSVTTSGSYEQYF
CDR3nt: TGCAGCGTGACTACTAGCGGAAGTTACGAGCAGTACTTC

j_gene: TRBJ2-1
len: 14
v_gene: TRBV3-1
abundance: many
d_gene: .
CDR3aa: CASSQDRSAGEQFF
CDR3nt: TGTGCCAGCAGCCAAGATCGATCGGCGGGTGAGCAGTTCTTC

j_gene: TRBJ1-3
len: 16
v_gene: TRBV7-9
abundance: .
d_gene: TRBD1
CDR3aa: CASSKAGGPSGNTIYF
CDR3nt: TGTGCCAGCAGCAAGGCAGGGGGTCCCTCTGGAAACACCATATATTTT

j_gene: TRBJ2-3
len: 12
v_gene: TRBV5-1
abundance: many
d_gene: .
CDR3aa: CASSASGDTQYF
CDR3nt: TGCGCCAGCAGCGCTTCTGGAGATACGCAGTATTTT

j_gene: TRBJ2-1
len: 16
v_gene: TRBV7-8
abundance: many
d_gene: TRBD2
CDR3aa: CASSYLAGTGGDEQFF
CDR3nt: TGTGCCAGCAGCTACTTAGCGGGAACCGGCGGGGATGAGCAGTTCTTC

j_gene: TRBJ2-2
len: 18
v_gene: TRBV20-1
abundance: few
d_gene: TRBD2
CDR3aa: CSARGRAGTSGGTGELFF
CDR3nt: TGCAGTGCTAGGGGGAGGGCCGGGACTAGCGGAGGGACCGGGGAGCTGTTTTTT

j_gene: TRBJ2-1
len: 13
v_gene: TRBV12-3/TRBV12-4
abundance: many
d_gene: .
CDR3aa: CASSLGQSNEQFF
CDR3nt: TGTGCCAGCAGTTTAGGACAGAGCAATGAGCAGTTCTTC

j_gene: TRBJ2-2
len: 14
v_gene: TRBV11-3
abundance: many
d_gene: .
CDR3aa: CASRGDWNTGELFF
CDR3nt: TGTGCCAGCAGGGGGGACTGGAACACCGGGGAGCTGTTTTTT

j_gene: TRBJ2-2
len: 18
v_gene: TRBV20-1
abundance: many
d_gene: TRBD2
CDR3aa: CSARDPYSAGDVTGELFF
CDR3nt: TGCAGTGCTAGAGATCCTTATTCGGCGGGAGATGTCACCGGGGAGCTGTTTTTT

j_gene: TRBJ2-7
len: 16
v_gene: TRBV11-2
abundance: many
d_gene: TRBD2
CDR3aa: CASSLGDQGGYYEQYF
CDR3nt: TGTGCCAGCAGCTTAGGGGATCAGGGAGGGTACTACGAGCAGTACTTC

j_gene: TRBJ2-3
len: 12
v_gene: TRBV2
abundance: hyperexpanded
d_gene: .
CDR3aa: CASSEPTDTQYF
CDR3nt: TGTGCCAGCAGTGAACCCACAGATACGCAGTATTTT

j_gene: TRBJ2-5
len: 12
v_gene: TRBV5-1
abundance: few
d_gene: .
CDR3aa: CASSYPRETQYF
CDR3nt: TGCGCCAGCAGCTATCCGAGGGAGACCCAGTACTTC

j_gene: TRBJ2-7
len: 15
v_gene: TRBV12-3/TRBV12-4
abundance: few
d_gene: .
CDR3aa: CASSPRQQHSYEQYF
CDR3nt: TGTGCCAGCAGTCCAAGACAGCAACACTCCTACGAGCAGTACTTC

j_gene: TRBJ2-7
len: 14
v_gene: TRBV9
abundance: once
d_gene: .
CDR3aa: CASSVEGASYEQYF
CDR3nt: TGTGCCAGCAGCGTAGAGGGCGCGTCGTACGAGCAGTACTTC

j_gene: TRBJ1-3
len: 16
v_gene: TRBV24-1
abundance: few
d_gene: .
CDR3aa: CATSEYRPVSGNTIYF
CDR3nt: TGTGCCACCAGTGAGTACAGACCGGTCTCTGGAAACACCATATATTTT

j_gene: TRBJ1-1
len: 16
v_gene: TRBV11-2
abundance: many
d_gene: TRBD1
CDR3aa: CASSLPGGGLNTEAFF
CDR3nt: TGTGCCAGCAGCTTACCAGGGGGCGGTTTGAACACTGAAGCTTTCTTT

j_gene: TRBJ2-1
len: 14
v_gene: TRBV5-1
abundance: .
d_gene: .
CDR3aa: CASSLVLIPNEQFF
CDR3nt: TGCGCCAGCAGCTTGGTACTAATCCCGAATGAGCAGTTCTTC

j_gene: TRBJ2-2
len: 16
v_gene: TRBV19
abundance: .
d_gene: TRBD2
CDR3aa: CASSMLSGRNLGELFF
CDR3nt: TGTGCCAGTAGTATGCTTAGCGGGAGAAACCTCGGGGAGCTGTTTTTT

j_gene: TRBJ1-2
len: 12
v_gene: TRBV20-1
abundance: many
d_gene: .
CDR3aa: CSARAGRYGYTF
CDR3nt: TGCAGTGCTAGAGCAGGCCGCTATGGCTACACCTTC

j_gene: TRBJ2-3
len: 15
v_gene: TRBV20-1
abundance: many
d_gene: TRBD1
CDR3aa: CSATTGESEADTQYF
CDR3nt: TGCAGTGCCACGACAGGGGAGTCTGAGGCAGATACGCAGTATTTT

j_gene: TRBJ2-3
len: 17
v_gene: TRBV11-3
abundance: few
d_gene: TRBD2
CDR3aa: CASSFTAGGIRTDTQYF
CDR3nt: TGTGCCAGCAGCTTCACCGCGGGAGGGATACGCACAGATACGCAGTATTTT

j_gene: TRBJ2-5
len: 13
v_gene: TRBV2
abundance: many
d_gene: .
CDR3aa: CATTQDMKGTQYF
CDR3nt: TGTGCCACCACACAGGACATGAAAGGGACCCAGTACTTC

j_gene: TRBJ1-4
len: 15
v_gene: TRBV15
abundance: many
d_gene: .
CDR3aa: CATSRSGTTNEKLFF
CDR3nt: TGTGCCACCAGCCGATCAGGGACGACTAATGAAAAACTGTTTTTT

j_gene: TRBJ1-2
len: 14
v_gene: TRBV7-2
abundance: many
d_gene: TRBD1
CDR3aa: CASSPHQTGVGYTF
CDR3nt: TGTGCCAGCAGCCCGCACCAGACAGGGGTTGGCTACACCTTC

j_gene: TRBJ1-1
len: 14
v_gene: TRBV6-1
abundance: many
d_gene: .
CDR3aa: CASSRDPLKTEAFF
CDR3nt: TGTGCCAGCAGTCGGGACCCCCTGAAAACTGAAGCTTTCTTT

j_gene: TRBJ2-1
len: 16
v_gene: TRBV7-8
abundance: many
d_gene: TRBD2
CDR3aa: CASSLASPFSGNEQFF
CDR3nt: TGTGCCAGCAGCTTAGCCTCCCCCTTTAGCGGGAATGAGCAGTTCTTC

j_gene: TRBJ2-3
len: 18
v_gene: TRBV12-3/TRBV12-4
abundance: few
d_gene: TRBD2
CDR3aa: CASIPTSGRTSSTDTQYF
CDR3nt: TGTGCCAGCATCCCGACTAGCGGGAGGACCTCTAGCACAGATACGCAGTATTTT

j_gene: TRBJ2-2
len: 16
v_gene: TRBV6-5
abundance: many
d_gene: .
CDR3aa: CASSFPRPVNTGELFF
CDR3nt: TGTGCCAGCAGTTTTCCCCGCCCCGTAAACACCGGGGAGCTGTTTTTT

j_gene: TRBJ2-3
len: 15
v_gene: TRBV3-1
abundance: many
d_gene: .
CDR3aa: CASSQDWQYTDTQYF
CDR3nt: TGTGCCAGCAGCCAAGATTGGCAGTACACAGATACGCAGTATTTT

j_gene: TRBJ1-5
len: 15
v_gene: TRBV12-5
abundance: few
d_gene: TRBD1
CDR3aa: CASGSPGQSNQPQHF
CDR3nt: TGTGCTAGTGGTTCACCGGGACAGAGCAATCAGCCCCAGCATTTT